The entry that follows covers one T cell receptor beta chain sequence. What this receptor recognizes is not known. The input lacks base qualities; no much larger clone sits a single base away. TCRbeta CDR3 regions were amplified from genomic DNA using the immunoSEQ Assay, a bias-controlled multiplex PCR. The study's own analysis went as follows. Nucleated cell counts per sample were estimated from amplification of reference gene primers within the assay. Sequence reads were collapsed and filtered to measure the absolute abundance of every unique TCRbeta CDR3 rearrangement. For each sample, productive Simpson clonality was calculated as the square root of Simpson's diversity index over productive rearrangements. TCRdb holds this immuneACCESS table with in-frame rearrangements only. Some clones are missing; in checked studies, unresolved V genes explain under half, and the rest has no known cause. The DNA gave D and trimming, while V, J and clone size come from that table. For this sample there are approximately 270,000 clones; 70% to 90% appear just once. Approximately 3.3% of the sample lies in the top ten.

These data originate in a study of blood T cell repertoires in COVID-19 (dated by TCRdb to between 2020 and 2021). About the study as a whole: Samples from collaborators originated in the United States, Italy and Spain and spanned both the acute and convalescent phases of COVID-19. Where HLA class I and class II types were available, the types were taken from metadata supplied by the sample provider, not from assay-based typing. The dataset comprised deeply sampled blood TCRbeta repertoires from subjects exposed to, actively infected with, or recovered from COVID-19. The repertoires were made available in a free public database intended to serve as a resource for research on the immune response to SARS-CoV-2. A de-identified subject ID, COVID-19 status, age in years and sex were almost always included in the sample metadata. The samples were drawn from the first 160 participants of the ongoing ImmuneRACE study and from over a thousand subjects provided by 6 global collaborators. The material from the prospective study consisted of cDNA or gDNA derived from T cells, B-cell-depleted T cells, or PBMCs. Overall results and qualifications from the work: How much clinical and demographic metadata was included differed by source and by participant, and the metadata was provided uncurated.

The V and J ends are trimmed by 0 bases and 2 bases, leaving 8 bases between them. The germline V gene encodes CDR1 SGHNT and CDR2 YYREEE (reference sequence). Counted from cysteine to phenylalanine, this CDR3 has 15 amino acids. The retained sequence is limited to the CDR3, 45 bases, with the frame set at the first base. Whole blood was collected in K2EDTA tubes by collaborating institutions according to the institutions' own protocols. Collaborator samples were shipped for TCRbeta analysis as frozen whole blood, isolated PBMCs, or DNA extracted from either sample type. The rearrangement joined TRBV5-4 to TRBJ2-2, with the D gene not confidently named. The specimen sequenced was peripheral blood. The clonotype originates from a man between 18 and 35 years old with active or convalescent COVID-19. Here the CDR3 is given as CASSLVVANTGELFF. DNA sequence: TGTGCCAGCAGCTTGGTCGTAGCAAACACCGGGGAGCTGTTTTTT.